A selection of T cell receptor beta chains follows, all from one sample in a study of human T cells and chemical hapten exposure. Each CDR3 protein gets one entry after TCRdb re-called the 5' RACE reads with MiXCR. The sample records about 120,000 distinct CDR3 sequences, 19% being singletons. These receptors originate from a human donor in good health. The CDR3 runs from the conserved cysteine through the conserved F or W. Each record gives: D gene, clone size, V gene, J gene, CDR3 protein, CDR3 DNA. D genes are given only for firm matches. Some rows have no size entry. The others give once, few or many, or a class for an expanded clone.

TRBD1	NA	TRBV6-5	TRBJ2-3	CASVGQGLGDTQYF	TGTGCCAGCGTTGGACAGGGGCTTGGTGATACGCAGTATTTT
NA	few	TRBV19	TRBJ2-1	CATRDIRSSYNEQFF	TGTGCCACCCGGGACATCCGGAGCTCCTACAATGAGCAGTTCTTC
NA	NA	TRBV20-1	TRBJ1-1	CSARDPTGTSGTEAFF	TGCAGTGCTAGAGATCCTACAGGGACGAGTGGCACTGAAGCTTTCTTT
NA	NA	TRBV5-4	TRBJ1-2	CASSVYRVGYTF	TGTGCCAGCAGCGTTTACAGGGTCGGCTACACCTTC
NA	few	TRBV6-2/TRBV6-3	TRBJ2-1	CASSVSWGGRRQFF	TGTGCCAGCAGCGTGTCGTGGGGGGGGCGGAGGCAGTTCTTC
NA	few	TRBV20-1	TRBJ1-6	CSATRDTRGSPLHF	TGCAGTGCCACGCGGGACACCCGGGGTTCACCCCTCCACTTT
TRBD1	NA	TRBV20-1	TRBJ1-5	CSAEDRDQPQHF	TGCAGTGCTGAGGACAGGGATCAGCCCCAGCATTTT
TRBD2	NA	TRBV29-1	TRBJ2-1	CSVVSTGGGEQFF	TGCAGCGTTGTCTCAACGGGAGGGGGTGAGCAGTTCTTC
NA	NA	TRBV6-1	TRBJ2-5	CASSVAGRFQETQYF	TGTGCCAGCAGTGTAGCTGGTCGGTTCCAAGAGACCCAGTACTTC
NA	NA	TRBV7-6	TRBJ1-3	CASSSVLDGPGNTIYF	TGTGCCAGCAGCTCCGTTTTGGACGGACCAGGAAACACCATATATTTT
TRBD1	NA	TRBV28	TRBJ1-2	CASSVVNRGDGYTF	TGTGCCAGCAGTGTGGTAAACAGGGGAGACGGCTACACCTTC
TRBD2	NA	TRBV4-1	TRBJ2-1	CASSQESRLAGAYNEQFF	TGCGCCAGCAGCCAAGAGAGTCGACTAGCGGGGGCCTACAATGAGCAGTTCTTC
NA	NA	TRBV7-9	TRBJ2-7	CASSLALLSYEQYF	TGTGCCAGCAGCTTGGCCCTCCTTTCGTACGAGCAGTACTTC
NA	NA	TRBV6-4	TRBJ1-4	CASIPGAGRSTNEKLFF	TGTGCCAGCATACCCGGGGCAGGCAGATCAACTAATGAAAAACTGTTTTTT
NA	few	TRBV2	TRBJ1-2	CASTLPGTYGYTF	TGTGCCAGCACACTCCCAGGGACCTATGGCTACACCTTC
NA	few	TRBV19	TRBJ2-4	CASARDMKGIQYF	TGTGCCAGTGCGCGGGACATGAAGGGCATTCAGTACTTC
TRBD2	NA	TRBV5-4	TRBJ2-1	CASSLRAGDNEQFF	TGTGCCAGCAGCTTGCGCGCGGGAGACAATGAGCAGTTCTTC
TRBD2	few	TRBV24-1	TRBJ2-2	CATSSGRRTGELFF	TGTGCCACCTCAAGCGGGAGGCGCACCGGGGAGCTGTTTTTT
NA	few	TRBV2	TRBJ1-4	CASRPGGTSEKLFF	TGTGCCAGCAGGCCTGGAGGAACTAGTGAAAAACTGTTTTTT
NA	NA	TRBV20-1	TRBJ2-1	CSARDRSRTYNEQFF	TGCAGTGCTAGAGATCGGTCACGCACCTACAATGAGCAGTTCTTC
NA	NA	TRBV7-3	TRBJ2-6	CASSLMSRGSSGANVLTF	TGTGCCAGCAGCTTAATGTCTAGGGGGTCCTCTGGGGCCAACGTCCTGACTTTC
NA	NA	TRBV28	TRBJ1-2	CASSSGTPFGYTF	TGTGCCAGCAGTTCGGGGACACCTTTCGGCTACACCTTC
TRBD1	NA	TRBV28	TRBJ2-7	CASSLFGQATSYEQYF	TGTGCCAGCAGCCTTTTCGGACAGGCGACTTCCTACGAGCAGTACTTC
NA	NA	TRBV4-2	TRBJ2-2	CASSQGSAERNTGELFF	TGTGCCAGCAGCCAAGGTTCGGCGGAACGGAACACCGGGGAGCTGTTTTTT
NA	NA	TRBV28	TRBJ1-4	CASSLEGLNEKLFF	TGTGCCAGCAGTTTAGAGGGCCTTAATGAAAAACTGTTTTTT
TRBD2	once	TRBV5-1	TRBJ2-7	CASSLAGGATPYEQYF	TGCGCCAGCAGCTTGGCGGGGGGAGCGACCCCCTACGAGCAGTACTTC
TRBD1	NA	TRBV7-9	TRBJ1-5	CAISGGQGLNQPQHF	TGTGCCATCTCGGGGGGACAGGGATTAAATCAGCCCCAGCATTTT
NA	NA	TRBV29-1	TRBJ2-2	CSVEHAWNTGELFF	TGCAGCGTTGAACACGCATGGAACACCGGGGAGCTGTTTTTT
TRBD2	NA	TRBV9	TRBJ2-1	CASSLSGGTNEQFF	TGTGCCAGCAGCCTTAGCGGGGGGACAAATGAGCAGTTCTTC
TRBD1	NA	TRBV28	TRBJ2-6	CASSFPQGEGGSSGANVLTF	TGTGCCAGCAGTTTCCCTCAGGGGGAAGGGGGCTCCTCTGGGGCCAACGTCCTGACTTTC
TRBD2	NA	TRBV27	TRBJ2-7	CASSSRTSGRGEQYF	TGTGCCAGCAGTTCCCGGACTAGCGGGAGGGGCGAGCAGTACTTC
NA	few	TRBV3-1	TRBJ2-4	CASSQDIGPAGLAKNIQYF	TGTGCCAGCAGCCAAGATATCGGTCCAGCGGGTCTAGCCAAAAACATTCAGTACTTC
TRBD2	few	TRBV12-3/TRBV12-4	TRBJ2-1	CASSPLAGVAYNEQFF	TGTGCCAGCAGTCCCCTAGCGGGAGTCGCCTACAATGAGCAGTTCTTC
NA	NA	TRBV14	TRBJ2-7	CASSQGAGTYEQYF	TGTGCCAGCAGCCAAGGGGCAGGAACCTACGAGCAGTACTTC
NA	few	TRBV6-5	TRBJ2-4	CASSYSRALAKNIQYF	TGTGCCAGCAGTTACTCCAGGGCCCTAGCCAAAAACATTCAGTACTTC
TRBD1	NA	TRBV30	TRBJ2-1	CAWTGGAWNEQFF	TGTGCCTGGACAGGGGGTGCCTGGAATGAGCAGTTCTTC